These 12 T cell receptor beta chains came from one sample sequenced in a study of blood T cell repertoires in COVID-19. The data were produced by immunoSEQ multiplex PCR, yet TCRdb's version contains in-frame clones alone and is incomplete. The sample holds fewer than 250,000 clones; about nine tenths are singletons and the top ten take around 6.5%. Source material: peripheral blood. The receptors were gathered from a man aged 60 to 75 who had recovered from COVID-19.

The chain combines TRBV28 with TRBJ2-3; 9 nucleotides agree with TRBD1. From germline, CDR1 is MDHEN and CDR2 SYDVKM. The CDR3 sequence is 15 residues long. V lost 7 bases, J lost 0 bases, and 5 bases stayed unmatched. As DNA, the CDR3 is TGTGCCAGCACACAGGGGGCTTATAGCACAGATACGCAGTATTTT. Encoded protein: CASTQGAYSTDTQYF.

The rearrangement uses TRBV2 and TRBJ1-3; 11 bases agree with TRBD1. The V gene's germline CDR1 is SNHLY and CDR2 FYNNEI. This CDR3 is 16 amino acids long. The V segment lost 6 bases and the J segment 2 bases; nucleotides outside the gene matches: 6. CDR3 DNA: TGTGCCAGCAGCGCGGACAGGGGGCGTACTGGAAACACCATATATTTT. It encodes CASSADRGRTGNTIYF.

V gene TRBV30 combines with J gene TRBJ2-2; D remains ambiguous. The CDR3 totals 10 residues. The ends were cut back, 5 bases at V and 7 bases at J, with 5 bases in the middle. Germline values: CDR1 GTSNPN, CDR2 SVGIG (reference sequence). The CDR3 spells CAWADGELFF. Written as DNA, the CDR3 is TGTGCCTGGGCGGACGGGGAGCTGTTTTTT.

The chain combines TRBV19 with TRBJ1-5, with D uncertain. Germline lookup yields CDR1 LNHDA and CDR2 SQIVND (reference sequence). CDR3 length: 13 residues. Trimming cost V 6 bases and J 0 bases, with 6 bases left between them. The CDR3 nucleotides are TGTGCCAGTAGCCAGGTTAGCAATCAGCCCCAGCATTTT. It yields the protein CASSQVSNQPQHF.

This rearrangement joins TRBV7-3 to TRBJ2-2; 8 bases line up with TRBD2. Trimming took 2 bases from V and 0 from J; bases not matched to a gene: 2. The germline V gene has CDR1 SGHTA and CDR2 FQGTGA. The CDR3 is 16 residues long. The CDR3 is CASSLAGGANTGELFF. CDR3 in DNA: TGTGCCAGCAGCTTAGCGGGAGGCGCGAACACCGGGGAGCTGTTTTTT.

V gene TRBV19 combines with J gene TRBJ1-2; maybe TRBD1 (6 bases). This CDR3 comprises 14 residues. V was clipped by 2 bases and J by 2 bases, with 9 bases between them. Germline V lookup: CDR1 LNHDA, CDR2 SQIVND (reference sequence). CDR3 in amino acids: CASSIHGQNYGYTF. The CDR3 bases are TGTGCCAGTAGTATACATGGACAGAACTATGGCTACACCTTC.

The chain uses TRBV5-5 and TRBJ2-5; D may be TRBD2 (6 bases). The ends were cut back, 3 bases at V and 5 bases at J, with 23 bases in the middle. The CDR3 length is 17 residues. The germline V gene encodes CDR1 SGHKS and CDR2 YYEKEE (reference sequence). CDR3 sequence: CASSWGDLGHPRETQYF. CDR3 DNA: TGTGCCAGCAGCTGGGGGGACCTCGGCCATCCAAGGGAGACCCAGTACTTC.

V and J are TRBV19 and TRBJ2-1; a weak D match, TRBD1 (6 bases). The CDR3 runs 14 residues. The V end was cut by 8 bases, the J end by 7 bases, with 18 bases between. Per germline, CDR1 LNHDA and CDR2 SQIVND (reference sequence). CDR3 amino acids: CASAIGQGPNEQFF. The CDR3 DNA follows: TGTGCCAGTGCAATTGGTCAGGGGCCTAATGAGCAGTTCTTC.

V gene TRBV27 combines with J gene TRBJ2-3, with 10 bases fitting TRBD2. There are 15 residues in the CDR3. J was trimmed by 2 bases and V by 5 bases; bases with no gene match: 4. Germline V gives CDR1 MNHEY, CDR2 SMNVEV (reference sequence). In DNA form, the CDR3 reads TGTGCCAGCAGTCGGACTAGCGGATACACAGATACGCAGTATTTT. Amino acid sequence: CASSRTSGYTDTQYF.

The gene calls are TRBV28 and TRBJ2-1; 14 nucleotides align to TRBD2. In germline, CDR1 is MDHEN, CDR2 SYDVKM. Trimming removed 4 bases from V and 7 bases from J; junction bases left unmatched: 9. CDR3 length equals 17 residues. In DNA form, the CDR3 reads TGTGCCAGCAGTTCCCCGACTAGCGGGAGGGCCAGGAATGAGCAGTTCTTC. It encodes CASSSPTSGRARNEQFF.

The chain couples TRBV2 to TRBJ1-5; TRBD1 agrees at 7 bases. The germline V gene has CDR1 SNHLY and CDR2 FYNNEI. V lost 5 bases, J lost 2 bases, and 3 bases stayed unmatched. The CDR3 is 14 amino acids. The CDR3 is CASSQDRGNQPQHF. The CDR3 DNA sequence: TGTGCCAGCAGTCAAGACAGGGGCAATCAGCCCCAGCATTTT.

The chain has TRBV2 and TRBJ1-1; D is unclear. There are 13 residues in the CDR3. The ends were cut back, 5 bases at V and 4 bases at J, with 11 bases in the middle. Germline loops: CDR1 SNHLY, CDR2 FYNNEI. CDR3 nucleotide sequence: TGTGCCAGCAGTCCCGCCTTAGCCACTGAAGCTTTCTTT. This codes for CASSPALATEAFF. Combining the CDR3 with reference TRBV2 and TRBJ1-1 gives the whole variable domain EPEVTQTPSHQVTQMGQEVILRCVPISNHLYFYWYRQILGQKVEFLVSFYNNEISEKSEIFDDQFSVERPDGSNFTLKIRSTKLEDSAMYFCASSPALATEAFFGQGTRLTVV.